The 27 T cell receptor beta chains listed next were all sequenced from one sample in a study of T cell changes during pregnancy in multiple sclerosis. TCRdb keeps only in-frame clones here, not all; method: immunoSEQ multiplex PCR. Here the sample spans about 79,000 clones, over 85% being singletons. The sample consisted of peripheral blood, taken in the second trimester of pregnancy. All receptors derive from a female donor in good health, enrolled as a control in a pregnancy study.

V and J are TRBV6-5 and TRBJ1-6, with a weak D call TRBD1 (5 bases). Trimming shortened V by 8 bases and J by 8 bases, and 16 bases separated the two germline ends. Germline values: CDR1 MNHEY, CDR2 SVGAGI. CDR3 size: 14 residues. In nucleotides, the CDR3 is TGTGCCAGCGGGTTGGGGCAGAACCATTCACCCCTCCACTTT. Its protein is CASGLGQNHSPLHF.

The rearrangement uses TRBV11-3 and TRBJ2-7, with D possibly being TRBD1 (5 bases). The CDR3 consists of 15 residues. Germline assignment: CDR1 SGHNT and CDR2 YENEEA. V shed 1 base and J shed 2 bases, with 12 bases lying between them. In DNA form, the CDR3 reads TGTGCCAGCAGCTTAGTCGACAGATTAACCTACGAGCAGTACTTC. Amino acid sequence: CASSLVDRLTYEQYF.

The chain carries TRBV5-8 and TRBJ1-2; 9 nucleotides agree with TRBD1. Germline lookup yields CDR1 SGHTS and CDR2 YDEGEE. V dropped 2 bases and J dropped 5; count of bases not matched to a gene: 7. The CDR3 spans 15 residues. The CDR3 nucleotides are TGTGCCAGCAGCTTAAGGAGGACAGGGGCATATGGCTACACCTTC. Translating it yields CASSLRRTGAYGYTF.

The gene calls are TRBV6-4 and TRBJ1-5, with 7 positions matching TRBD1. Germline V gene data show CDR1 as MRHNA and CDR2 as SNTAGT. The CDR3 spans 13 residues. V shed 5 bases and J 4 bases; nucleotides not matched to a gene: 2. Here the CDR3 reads CASSTGVNQPQHF. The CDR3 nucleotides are TGTGCCAGCAGTACAGGGGTGAATCAGCCCCAGCATTTT.

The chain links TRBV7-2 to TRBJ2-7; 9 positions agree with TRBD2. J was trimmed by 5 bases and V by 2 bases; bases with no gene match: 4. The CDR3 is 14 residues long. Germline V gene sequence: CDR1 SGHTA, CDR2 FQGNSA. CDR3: CASSLTRGGNEQYF. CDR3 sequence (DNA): TGTGCCAGCAGCTTAACGCGGGGGGGAAACGAGCAGTACTTC.

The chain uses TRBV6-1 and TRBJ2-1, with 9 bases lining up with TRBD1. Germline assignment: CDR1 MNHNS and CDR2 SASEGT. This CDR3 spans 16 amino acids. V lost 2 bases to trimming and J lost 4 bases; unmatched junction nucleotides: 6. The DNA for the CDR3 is TGTGCCAGCAGTGAATTCGGGACAGGGTTATACAATGAGCAGTTCTTC. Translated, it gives CASSEFGTGLYNEQFF.

The CDR3 loop is CASSGNSPLHF. In nucleotides, the CDR3 is TGTGCCAGCAGCGGGAATTCACCCCTCCACTTT. This chain joins TRBV2 and TRBJ1-6; the D is unclear. Germline V lookup: CDR1 SNHLY, CDR2 FYNNEI. Trimming removed 6 bases at V and 7 bases at J, with 4 bases between. The CDR3 totals 11 residues.

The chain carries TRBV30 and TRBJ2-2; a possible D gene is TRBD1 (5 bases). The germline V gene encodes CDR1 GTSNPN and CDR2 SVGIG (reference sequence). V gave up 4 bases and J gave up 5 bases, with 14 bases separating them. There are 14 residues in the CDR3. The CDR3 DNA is TGTGCCTGGACCCATTCTCCAGGGACCGGGGAGCTGTTTTTT. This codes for CAWTHSPGTGELFF.

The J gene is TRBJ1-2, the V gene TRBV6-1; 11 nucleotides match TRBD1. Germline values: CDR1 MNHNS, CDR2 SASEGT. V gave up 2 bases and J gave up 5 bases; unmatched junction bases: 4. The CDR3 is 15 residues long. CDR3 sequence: CASSEIGTGGYGYTF. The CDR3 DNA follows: TGTGCCAGCAGTGAAATTGGGACAGGGGGTTATGGCTACACCTTC.

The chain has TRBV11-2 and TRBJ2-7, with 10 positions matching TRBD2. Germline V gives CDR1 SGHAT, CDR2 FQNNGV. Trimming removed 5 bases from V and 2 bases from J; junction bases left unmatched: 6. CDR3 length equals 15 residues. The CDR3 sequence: CASSPSSGGAYEQYF. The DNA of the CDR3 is TGTGCCAGCAGCCCTAGCAGCGGGGGGGCCTACGAGCAGTACTTC. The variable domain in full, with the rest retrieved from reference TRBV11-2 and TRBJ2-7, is EAGVAQSPRYKIIEKRQSVAFWCNPISGHATLYWYQQILGQGPKLLIQFQNNGVVDDSQLPKDRFSAERLKGVDSTLKIQPAKLEDSAVYLCASSPSSGGAYEQYFGPGTRLTVT.

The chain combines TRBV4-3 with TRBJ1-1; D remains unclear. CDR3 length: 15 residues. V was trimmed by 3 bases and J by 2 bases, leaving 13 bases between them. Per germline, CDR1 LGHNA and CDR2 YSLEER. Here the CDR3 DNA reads TGCGCCAGCAGCCAGAACTACCGGGTCAACACTGAAGCTTTCTTT. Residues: CASSQNYRVNTEAFF.

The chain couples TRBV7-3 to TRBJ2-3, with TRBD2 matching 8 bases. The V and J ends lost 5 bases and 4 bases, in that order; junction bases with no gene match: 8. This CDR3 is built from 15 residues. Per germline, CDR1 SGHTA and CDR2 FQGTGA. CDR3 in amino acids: CASSPAGGASDTQYF. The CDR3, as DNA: TGTGCCAGCAGCCCGGCCGGGGGGGCCTCAGATACGCAGTATTTT.

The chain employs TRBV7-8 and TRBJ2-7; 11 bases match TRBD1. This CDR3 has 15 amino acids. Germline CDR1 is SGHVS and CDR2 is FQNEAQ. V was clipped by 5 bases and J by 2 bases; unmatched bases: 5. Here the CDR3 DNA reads TGTGCCAGCAGCCCTAGGGACAGGGGGGCCTACGAGCAGTACTTC. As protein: CASSPRDRGAYEQYF.

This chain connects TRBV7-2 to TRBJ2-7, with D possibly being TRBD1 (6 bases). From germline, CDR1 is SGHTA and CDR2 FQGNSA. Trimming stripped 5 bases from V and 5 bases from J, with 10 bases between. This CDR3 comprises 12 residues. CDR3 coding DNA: TGTGCCAGCAGCCTAACAGGGAACGAGCAGTACTTC. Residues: CASSLTGNEQYF.

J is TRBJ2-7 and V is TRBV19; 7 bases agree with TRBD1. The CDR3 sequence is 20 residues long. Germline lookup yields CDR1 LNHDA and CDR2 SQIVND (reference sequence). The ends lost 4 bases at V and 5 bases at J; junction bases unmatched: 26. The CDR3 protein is CASSTPKLPTTWDSRHEQYF. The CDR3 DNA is TGTGCCAGTAGTACACCAAAATTACCCACGACCTGGGACAGTCGCCACGAGCAGTACTTC.

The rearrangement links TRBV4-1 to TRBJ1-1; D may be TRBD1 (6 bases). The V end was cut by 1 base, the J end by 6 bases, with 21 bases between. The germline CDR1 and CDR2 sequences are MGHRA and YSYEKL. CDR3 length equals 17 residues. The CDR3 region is CASSQVPRGGAEAEAFF. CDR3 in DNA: TGCGCCAGCAGCCAAGTCCCGAGGGGGGGGGCCGAGGCTGAAGCTTTCTTT.

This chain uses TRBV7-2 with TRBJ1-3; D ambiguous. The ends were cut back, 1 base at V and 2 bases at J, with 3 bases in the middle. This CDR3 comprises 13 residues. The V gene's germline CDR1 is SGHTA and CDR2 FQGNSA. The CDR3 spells CASSLGPGNTIYF. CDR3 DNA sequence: TGTGCCAGCAGCTTAGGGCCTGGAAACACCATATATTTT.

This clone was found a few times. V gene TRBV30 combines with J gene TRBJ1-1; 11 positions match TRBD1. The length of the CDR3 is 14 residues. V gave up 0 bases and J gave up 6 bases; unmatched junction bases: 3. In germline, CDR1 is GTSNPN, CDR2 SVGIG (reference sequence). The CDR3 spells CAWSVLGQGAEAFF. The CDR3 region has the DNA TGTGCCTGGAGTGTACTGGGACAGGGGGCTGAAGCTTTCTTT. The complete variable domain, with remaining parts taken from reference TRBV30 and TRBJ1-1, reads SQTIHQWPATLVQPVGSPLSLECTVEGTSNPNLYWYRQAAGRGLQLLFYSVGIGQISSEVPQNLSASRPQDRQFILSSKKLLLSDSGFYLCAWSVLGQGAEAFFGQGTRLTVV.

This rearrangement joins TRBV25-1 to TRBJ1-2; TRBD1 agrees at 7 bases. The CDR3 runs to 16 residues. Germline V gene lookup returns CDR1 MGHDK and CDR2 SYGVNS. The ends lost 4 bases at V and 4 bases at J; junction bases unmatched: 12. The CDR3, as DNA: TGTGCCAGCAGTGCGATTATTACAGGGGCTGGCTATGGCTACACCTTC. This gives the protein CASSAIITGAGYGYTF.

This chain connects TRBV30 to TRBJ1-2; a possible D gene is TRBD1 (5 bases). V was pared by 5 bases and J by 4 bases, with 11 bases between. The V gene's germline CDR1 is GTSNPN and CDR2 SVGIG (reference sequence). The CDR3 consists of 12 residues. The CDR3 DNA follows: TGTGCCTGGGGGAGGACATCCTATGGCTACACCTTC. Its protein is CAWGRTSYGYTF.

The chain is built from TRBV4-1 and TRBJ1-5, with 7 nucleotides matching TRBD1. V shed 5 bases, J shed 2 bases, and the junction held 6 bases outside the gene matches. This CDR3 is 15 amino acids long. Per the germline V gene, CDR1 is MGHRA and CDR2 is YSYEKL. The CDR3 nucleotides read TGCGCCAGCAGCTCAACAGGGGTGGGCAATCAGCCCCAGCATTTT. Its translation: CASSSTGVGNQPQHF.

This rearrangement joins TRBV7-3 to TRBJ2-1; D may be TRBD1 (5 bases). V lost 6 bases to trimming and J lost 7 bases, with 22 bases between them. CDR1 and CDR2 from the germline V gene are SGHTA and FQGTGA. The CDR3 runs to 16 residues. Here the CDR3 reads CASSTLGQGGWNEQFF. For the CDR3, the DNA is TGTGCCAGCAGTACCCTCGGGCAGGGCGGTTGGAATGAGCAGTTCTTC.

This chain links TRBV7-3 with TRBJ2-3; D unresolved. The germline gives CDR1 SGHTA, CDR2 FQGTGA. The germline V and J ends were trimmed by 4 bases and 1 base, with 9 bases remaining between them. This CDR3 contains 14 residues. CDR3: CASSSTARTDTQYF. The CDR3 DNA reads TGTGCCAGCAGCTCCACAGCCCGCACAGATACGCAGTATTTT. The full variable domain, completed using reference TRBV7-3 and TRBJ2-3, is GAGVSQTPSNKVTEKGKYVELRCDPISGHTALYWYRQSLGQGPEFLIYFQGTGAADDSGLPNDRFFAVRPEGSVSTLKIQRTERGDSAVYLCASSSTARTDTQYFGPGTRLTVL.

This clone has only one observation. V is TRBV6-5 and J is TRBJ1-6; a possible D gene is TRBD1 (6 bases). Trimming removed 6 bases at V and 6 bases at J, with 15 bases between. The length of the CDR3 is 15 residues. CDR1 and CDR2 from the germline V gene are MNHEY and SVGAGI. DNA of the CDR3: TGTGCCAGCAGACAGGGAACACAGGTTAATTCACCCCTCCACTTT. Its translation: CASRQGTQVNSPLHF.

CDR3 DNA: TGTGCCAGCAGCTCACAGGGGGCAGTTGGAAACACCATATATTTT. This gives the protein CASSSQGAVGNTIYF. The chain carries TRBV11-2 and TRBJ1-3, with TRBD1 identical over 9 bases. V shed 4 bases, J shed 3 bases, and the junction held 4 bases outside the gene matches. Germline loops: CDR1 SGHAT, CDR2 FQNNGV. The CDR3 has 15 amino acids.

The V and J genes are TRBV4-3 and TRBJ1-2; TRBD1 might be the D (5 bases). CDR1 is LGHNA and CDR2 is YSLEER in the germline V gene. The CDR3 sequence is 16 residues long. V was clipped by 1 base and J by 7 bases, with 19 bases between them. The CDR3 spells CASSQVLETATTGYTF. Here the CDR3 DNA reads TGCGCCAGCAGCCAAGTATTAGAGACAGCCACCACTGGCTACACCTTC.

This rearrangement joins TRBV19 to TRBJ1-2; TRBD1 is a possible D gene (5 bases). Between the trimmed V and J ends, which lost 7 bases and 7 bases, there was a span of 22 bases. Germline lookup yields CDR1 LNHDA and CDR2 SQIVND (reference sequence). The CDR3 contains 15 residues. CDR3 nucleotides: TGTGCCAGTACCACACAAAGCGGGGCAGGGAGTGGCTACACCTTC. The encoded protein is CASTTQSGAGSGYTF. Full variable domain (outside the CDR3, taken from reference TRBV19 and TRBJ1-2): DGGITQSPKYLFRKEGQNVTLSCEQNLNHDAMYWYRQDPGQGLRLIYYSQIVNDFQKGDIAEGYSVSREKKESFPLTVTSAQKNPTAFYLCASTTQSGAGSGYTFGSGTRLTVV.